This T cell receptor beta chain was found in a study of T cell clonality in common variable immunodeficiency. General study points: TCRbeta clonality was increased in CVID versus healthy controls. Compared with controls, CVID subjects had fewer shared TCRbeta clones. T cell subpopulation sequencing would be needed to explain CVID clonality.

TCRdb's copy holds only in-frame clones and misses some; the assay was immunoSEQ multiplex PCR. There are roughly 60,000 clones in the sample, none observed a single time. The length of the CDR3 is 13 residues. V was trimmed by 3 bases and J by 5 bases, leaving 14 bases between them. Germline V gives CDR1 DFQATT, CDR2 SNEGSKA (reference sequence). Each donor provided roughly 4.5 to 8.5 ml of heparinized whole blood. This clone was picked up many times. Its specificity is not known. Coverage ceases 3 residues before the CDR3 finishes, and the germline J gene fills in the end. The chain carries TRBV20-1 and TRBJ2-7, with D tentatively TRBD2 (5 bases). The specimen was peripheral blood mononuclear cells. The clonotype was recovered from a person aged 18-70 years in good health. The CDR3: CSASRGFSHEQYF. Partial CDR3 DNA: TGCAGTGCTAGCCGAGGGTTCAGCCACGAG.